Listed below are T cell receptor beta chains from one sample, sequenced in a study of cytomegalovirus exposure and HLA in healthy donors. Sequenced by immunoSEQ multiplex PCR; TCRdb stores in-frame clones only, minus some. This sample yields about 190,000 clones, of which around 88% are seen a single time; more than 1.1% belongs to the top ten. Sequencing was carried out using PBMCs. The receptors come from a woman aged 18-35 years in good health and CMV-seronegative. CDR3s include the opening cysteine and the closing phenylalanine or tryptophan. Some rows mark clone size as missing; the rest say once, few, many or name a class of expanded clone.

v_call | clone_size | cdr3_aa
TRBV28 | NA | CASNSWGGENGYTF
TRBV10-1 | NA | CASSEGTRSYEQYF
TRBV6-5 | NA | CASSYGGGASYEQYF
TRBV25-1 | few | CASASGEDTGELFF
TRBV19 | NA | CASRLHKNTEAFF
TRBV9 | NA | CASSLGGEPTEAFF
TRBV19 | NA | CASNHHSGNTGELFF
TRBV15 | NA | CATRPDRGLSNYGYTF
TRBV7-2 | NA | CASSLEGGLGYTF
TRBV7-9 | NA | CASTSGQGSHEQYF
TRBV2 | once | CASSAQGPANTGELFF
TRBV7-9 | once | CATRDSNEKLFF
TRBV7-2 | NA | CASSSTGGGGGYTF
TRBV9 | NA | CASSDGTSGFQETQYF
TRBV27 | NA | CASTPGSGRARNNEQFF
TRBV10-2 | NA | CASTQGANQPQHF
TRBV4-1 | once | CASSPREAGVGSEQFF
TRBV30 | NA | CAWSIGLAGSGNEQFF
TRBV6-4 | NA | CASSETANTEAFF
TRBV5-1 | NA | CASSTGLAGPSTGELFF
TRBV9 | NA | CASSVQGALETQYF
TRBV28 | NA | CASSSNVWAADTQYF